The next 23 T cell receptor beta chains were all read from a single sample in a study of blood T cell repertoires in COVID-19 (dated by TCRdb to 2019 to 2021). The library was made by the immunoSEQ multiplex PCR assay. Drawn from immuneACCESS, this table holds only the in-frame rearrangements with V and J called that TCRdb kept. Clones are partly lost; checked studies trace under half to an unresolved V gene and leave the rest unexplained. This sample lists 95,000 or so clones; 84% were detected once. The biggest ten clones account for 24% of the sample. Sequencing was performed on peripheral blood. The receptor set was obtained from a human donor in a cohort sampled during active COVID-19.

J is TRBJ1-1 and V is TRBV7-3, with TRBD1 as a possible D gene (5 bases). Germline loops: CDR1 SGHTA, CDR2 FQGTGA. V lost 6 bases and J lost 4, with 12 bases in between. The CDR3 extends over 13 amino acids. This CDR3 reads CASSYTGITEAFF. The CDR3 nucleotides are TGTGCCAGCAGTTATACAGGAATCACTGAAGCTTTCTTT.

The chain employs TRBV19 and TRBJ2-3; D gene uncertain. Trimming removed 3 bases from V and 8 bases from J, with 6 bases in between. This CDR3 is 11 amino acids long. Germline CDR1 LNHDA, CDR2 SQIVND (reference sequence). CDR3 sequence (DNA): TGTGCCAGTAGTATCCGCGGTACGCAGTATTTT. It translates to CASSIRGTQYF.

The CDR3 nucleotides read TGTGCCAGCCGCTCGGGGGGGAGTTCGGGGAGCAGGGACCATCAGCCCCAGCATTTT. Residues: CASRSGGSSGSRDHQPQHF. The rearrangement links TRBV6-4 to TRBJ1-5; TRBD1 might be the D (5 bases). Looked up from germline, CDR1 is MRHNA and CDR2 is SNTAGT. Trimming removed 8 bases from V and 5 bases from J, with 31 bases in between. This CDR3 has 19 amino acids.

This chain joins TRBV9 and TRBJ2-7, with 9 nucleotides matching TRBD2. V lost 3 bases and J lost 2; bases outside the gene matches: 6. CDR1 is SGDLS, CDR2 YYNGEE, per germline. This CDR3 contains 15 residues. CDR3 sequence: CASSASSGTTYEQYF. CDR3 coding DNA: TGTGCCAGCAGCGCTTCTAGCGGGACCACCTACGAGCAGTACTTC.

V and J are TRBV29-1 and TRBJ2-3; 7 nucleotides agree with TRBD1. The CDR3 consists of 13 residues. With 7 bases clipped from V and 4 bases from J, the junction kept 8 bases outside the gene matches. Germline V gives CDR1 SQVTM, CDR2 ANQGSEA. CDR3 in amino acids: CSGNRGLADTQYF. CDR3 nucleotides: TGCAGCGGTAACAGGGGTCTCGCAGATACGCAGTATTTT.

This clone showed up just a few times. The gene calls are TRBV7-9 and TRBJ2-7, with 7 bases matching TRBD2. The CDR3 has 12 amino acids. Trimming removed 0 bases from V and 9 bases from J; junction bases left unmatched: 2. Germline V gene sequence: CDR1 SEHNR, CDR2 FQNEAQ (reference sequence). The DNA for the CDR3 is TGTGCCAGCAGCTTAGCGGGAGGGCGGCAGTACTTC. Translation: CASSLAGGRQYF.

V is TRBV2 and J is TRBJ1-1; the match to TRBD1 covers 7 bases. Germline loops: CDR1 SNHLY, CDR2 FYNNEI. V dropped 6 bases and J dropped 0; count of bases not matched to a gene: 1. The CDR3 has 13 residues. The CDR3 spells CASRGQMNTEAFF. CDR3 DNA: TGTGCCAGCAGGGGACAGATGAACACTGAAGCTTTCTTT.

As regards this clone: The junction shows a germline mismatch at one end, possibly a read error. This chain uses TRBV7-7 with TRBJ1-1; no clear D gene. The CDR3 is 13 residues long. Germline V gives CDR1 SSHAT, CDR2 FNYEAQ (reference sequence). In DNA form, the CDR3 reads TGTGCTAGCAGCTTAGCGCCGGAGTCTGAAGCTTTCTTT. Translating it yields CASSLAPESEAFF.

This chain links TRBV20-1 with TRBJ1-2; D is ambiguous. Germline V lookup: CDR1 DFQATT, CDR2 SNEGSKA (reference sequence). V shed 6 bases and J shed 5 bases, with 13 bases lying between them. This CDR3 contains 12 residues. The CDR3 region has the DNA TGCAGTGCCAGTTTGCAACTTTATGGCTACACCTTC. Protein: CSASLQLYGYTF.

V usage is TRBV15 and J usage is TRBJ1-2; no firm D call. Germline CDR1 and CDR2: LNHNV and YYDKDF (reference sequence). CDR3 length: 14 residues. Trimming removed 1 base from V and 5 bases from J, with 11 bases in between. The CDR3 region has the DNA TGTGCCACCAGCAGAGGTCGGGGAGAGTATGGCTACACCTTC. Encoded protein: CATSRGRGEYGYTF.

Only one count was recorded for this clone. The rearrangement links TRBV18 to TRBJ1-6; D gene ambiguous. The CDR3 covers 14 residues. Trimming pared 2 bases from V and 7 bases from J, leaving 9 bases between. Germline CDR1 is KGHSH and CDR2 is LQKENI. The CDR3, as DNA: TGTGCCAGCTCACCAGATGGAGGGAATTCACCCCTCCACTTT. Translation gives CASSPDGGNSPLHF.

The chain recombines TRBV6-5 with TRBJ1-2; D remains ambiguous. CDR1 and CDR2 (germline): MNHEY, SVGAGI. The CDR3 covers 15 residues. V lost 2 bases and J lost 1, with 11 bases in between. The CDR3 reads CASSYVQSDNYGYTF. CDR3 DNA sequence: TGTGCCAGCAGTTACGTACAGTCCGATAACTATGGCTACACCTTC.

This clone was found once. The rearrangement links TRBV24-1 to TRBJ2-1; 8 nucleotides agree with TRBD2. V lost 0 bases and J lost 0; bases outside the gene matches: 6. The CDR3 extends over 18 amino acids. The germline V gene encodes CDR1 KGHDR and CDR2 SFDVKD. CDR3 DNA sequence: TGTGCCACCAGTGATTTGCCACAAGCGGGAGTCTCCTACAATGAGCAGTTCTTC. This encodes CATSDLPQAGVSYNEQFF.

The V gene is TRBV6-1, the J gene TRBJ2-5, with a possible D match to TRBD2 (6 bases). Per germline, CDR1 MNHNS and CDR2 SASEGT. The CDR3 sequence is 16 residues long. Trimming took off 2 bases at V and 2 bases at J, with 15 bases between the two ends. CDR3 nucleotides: TGTGCCAGCAGTGAAAGGGTTGCGGGGACGCAAGAGACCCAGTACTTC. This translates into CASSERVAGTQETQYF.

The CDR3 loop reads CASNIPGTSGRGTDTQYF. Here the CDR3 DNA reads TGTGCCAGCAATATTCCCGGGACTAGCGGGAGGGGCACAGATACGCAGTATTTT. The rearrangement joins TRBV2 to TRBJ2-3; 16 nucleotides match TRBD2. Germline loops: CDR1 SNHLY, CDR2 FYNNEI. The CDR3 runs to 18 residues. V shed 7 bases, J shed 1 base, and the junction held 8 bases outside the gene matches.

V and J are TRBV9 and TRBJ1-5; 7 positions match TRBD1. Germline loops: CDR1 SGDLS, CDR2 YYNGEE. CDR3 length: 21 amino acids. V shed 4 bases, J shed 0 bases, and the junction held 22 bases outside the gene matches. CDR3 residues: CASSPDIGRDRNPDSNQPQHF. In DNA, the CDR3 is TGTGCCAGCAGCCCCGATATAGGCCGGGACAGAAATCCCGATAGCAATCAGCCCCAGCATTTT. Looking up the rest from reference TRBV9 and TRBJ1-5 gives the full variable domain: DSGVTQTPKHLITATGQRVTLRCSPRSGDLSVYWYQQSLDQGLQFLIQYYNGEERAKGNILERFSAQQFPDLHSELNLSSLELGDSALYFCASSPDIGRDRNPDSNQPQHFGDGTRLSIL.

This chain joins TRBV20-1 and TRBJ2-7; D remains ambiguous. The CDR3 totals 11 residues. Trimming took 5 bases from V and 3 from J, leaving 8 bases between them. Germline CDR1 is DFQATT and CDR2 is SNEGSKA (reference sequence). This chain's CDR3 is CSAVSIYEQYF. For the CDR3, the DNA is TGCAGTGCTGTTAGTATCTACGAGCAGTACTTC.

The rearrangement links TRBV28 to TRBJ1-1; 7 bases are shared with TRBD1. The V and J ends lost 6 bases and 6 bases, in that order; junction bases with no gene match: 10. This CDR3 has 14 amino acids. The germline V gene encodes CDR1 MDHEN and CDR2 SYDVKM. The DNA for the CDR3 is TGTGCCAGCAGACCTAGAGGGGGCTGGTCTGAAGCTTTCTTT. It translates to CASRPRGGWSEAFF.

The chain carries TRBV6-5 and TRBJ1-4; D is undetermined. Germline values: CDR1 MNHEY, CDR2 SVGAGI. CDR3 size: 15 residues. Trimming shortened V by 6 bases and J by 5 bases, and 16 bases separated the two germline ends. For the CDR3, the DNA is TGTGCCAGCAGCAGACATGGGCGACTAAATGAAAAACTGTTTTTT. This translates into CASSRHGRLNEKLFF.

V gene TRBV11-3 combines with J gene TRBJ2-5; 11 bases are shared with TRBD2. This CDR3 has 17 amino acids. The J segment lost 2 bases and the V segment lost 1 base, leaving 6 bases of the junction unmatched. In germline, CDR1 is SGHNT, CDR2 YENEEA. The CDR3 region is CASSLGGLAAGQETQYF. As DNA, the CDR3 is TGTGCCAGCAGCTTAGGGGGACTAGCGGCGGGACAAGAGACCCAGTACTTC.

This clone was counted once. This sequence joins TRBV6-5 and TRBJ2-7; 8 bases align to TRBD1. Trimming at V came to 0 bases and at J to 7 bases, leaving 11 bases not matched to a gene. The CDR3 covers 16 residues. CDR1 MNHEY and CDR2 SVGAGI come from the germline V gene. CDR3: CASSYSPGGGPWEQYF. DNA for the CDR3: TGTGCCAGCAGTTACTCTCCAGGGGGCGGCCCTTGGGAGCAGTACTTC.

As DNA, the CDR3 is TGTGCCAGCTTACCCCTAGCGGGAGGTGCCAATGAGCAGTTCTTC. Amino acid sequence: CASLPLAGGANEQFF. The rearrangement joins TRBV19 to TRBJ2-1, with 11 bases aligning to TRBD2. Germline loops: CDR1 LNHDA, CDR2 SQIVND (reference sequence). The CDR3 is made up of 15 amino acids. The junction had 10 bases not matched to a gene; V was cut back by 9 bases and J by 6 bases.

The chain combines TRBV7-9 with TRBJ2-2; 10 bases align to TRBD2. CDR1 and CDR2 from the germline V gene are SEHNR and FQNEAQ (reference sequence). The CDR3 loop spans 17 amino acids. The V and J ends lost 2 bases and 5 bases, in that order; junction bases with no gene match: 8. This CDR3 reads CASSLTLAGDYTGELFF. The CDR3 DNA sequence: TGTGCCAGCAGCTTAACCCTAGCGGGAGATTATACCGGGGAGCTGTTTTTT.